This T cell receptor beta chain was recorded in a study of cytotoxic CD8 clonotypes in ibrutinib-treated CLL. Repertoires were generated with immunoSEQ multiplex PCR, while TCRdb's copy carries only in-frame clones and drops some. The sample records roughly 330,000 clones, 60% to 80% being singletons. This clone has only a few counts. The junction had 3 bases not matched to a gene; V was cut back by 3 bases and J by 5 bases. CDR3 length: 13 residues. Germline V gives CDR1 LGHNA, CDR2 YSLEER. The sequences come from PBMCs, collected after 36 months of ibrutinib treatment. This sequence was found in a human donor with chronic lymphocytic leukemia. The chain recombines TRBV4-3 with TRBJ2-7; 8 nucleotides agree with TRBD2. The CDR3 DNA follows: TGCGCCAGCAGCCATAACGGGAGGGACGAGCAGTACTTC. This codes for CASSHNGRDEQYF.